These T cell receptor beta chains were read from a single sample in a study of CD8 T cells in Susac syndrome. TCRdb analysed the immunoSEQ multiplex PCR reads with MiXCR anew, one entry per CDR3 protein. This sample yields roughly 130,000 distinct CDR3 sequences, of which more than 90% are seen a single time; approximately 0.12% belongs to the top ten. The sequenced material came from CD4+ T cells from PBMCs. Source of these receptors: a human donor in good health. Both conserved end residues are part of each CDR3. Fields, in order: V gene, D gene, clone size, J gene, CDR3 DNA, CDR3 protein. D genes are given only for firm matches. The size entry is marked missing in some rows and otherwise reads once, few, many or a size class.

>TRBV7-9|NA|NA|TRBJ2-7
TGTGCCAGCAGCTTAGACGGGGGTGGCGGCGAGCAGTACTTC
CASSLDGGGGEQYF
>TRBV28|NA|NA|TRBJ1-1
TGTGCCAGCAGTTTGAGGGGATTGCAAACTGAAGCTTTCTTT
CASSLRGLQTEAFF
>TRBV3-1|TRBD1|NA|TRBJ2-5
TGTGCCAGCAGCCAAGGGACAGGGCGGGGATTTGCCCAGTACTTC
CASSQGTGRGFAQYF
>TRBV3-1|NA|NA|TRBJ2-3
TGTGCCAGCAGCCAAGTTTCAGATACGCAGTATTTT
CASSQVSDTQYF
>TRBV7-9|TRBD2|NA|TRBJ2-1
TGTGCCAGCAGTTCGACTAGCGGGAGGGCCTATGGGTACAATGAGCAGTTCTTC
CASSSTSGRAYGYNEQFF
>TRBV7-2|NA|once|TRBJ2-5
TGTGCCAGCAGCTTCACAGTGGCAGAGGGGGAGACCCAGTACTTC
CASSFTVAEGETQYF
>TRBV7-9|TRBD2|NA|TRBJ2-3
TGTGCCAGCAGCCGACTAGCGGGAAGGGATACGCAGTATTTT
CASSRLAGRDTQYF
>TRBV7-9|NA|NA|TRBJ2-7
TGTGCCAGCAGCTTTCCACCCTCCTACGAGCAGTACTTC
CASSFPPSYEQYF
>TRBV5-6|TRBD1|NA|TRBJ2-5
TGTGCCAGCAGCTTGGGGGGACAGGCCCAAGAGACCCAGTACTTC
CASSLGGQAQETQYF
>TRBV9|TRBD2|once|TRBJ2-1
TGTGCCAGCAGCGCGGGACTAGCAGGTTACAATGAGCAGTTCTTC
CASSAGLAGYNEQFF
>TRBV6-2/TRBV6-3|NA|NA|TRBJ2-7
TGTGCCAGCAGTGACGGCTCCTACGAGCAGTACTTC
CASSDGSYEQYF
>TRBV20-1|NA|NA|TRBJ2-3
TGCAGTGCTAGGAAGGCCGCAGATACGCAGTATTTT
CSARKAADTQYF
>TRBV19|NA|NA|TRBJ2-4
TGTGCCAGTAGTCCAGCGACGGGGTTTCAGTACTTC
CASSPATGFQYF
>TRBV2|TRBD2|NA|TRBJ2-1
TGTGCCAGCAAAGGCCTAGCGGGAGGAGGTGAGCAGTTCTTC
CASKGLAGGGEQFF
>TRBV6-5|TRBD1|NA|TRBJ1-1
TGTGCCAGCAGAAGGGACAGGGGCCCCACTGAAGCTTTCTTT
CASRRDRGPTEAFF
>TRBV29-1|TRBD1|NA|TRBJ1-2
TGCAGCGTTGTACCCGGACAGGGGGCAAACTATGGCTACACCTTC
CSVVPGQGANYGYTF
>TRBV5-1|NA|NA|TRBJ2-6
TGCGCCAGCAGCTTGGGACAGGTGGCTGGGGCCAACGTCCTGACTTTC
CASSLGQVAGANVLTF